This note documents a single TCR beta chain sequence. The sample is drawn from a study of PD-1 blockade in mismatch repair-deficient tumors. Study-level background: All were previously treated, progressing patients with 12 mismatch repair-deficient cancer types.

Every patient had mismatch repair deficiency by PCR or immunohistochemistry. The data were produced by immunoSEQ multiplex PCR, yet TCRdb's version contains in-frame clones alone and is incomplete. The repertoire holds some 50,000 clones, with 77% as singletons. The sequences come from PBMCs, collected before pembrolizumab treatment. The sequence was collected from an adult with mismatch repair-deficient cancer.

As DNA, the CDR3 is TGTGCCAGCAGCTCCGGGACTAGCGAGAACGCCTACAATGAGCAGTTCTTC. Encoded protein: CASSSGTSENAYNEQFF. This chain connects TRBV7-3 to TRBJ2-1; 10 nucleotides align to TRBD2. The V and J ends lost 4 bases and 2 bases, in that order; junction bases with no gene match: 8. This CDR3 spans 17 amino acids. Germline V lookup: CDR1 SGHTA, CDR2 FQGTGA. The full variable domain, completed using reference TRBV7-3 and TRBJ2-1, is GAGVSQTPSNKVTEKGKYVELRCDPISGHTALYWYRQSLGQGPEFLIYFQGTGAADDSGLPNDRFFAVRPEGSVSTLKIQRTERGDSAVYLCASSSGTSENAYNEQFFGPGTRLTVL.